The rows below give T cell receptor beta chains drawn from one sample of a study of CD8+ T cells in alopecia areata. TCRdb's table, derived via immunoSEQ multiplex PCR, lists solely in-frame clones and lacks some. The repertoire holds roughly 30,000 clones, with 62% as singletons. Sequencing was carried out using NKG2D-high CD8+ T cells sorted from blood. The receptors come from a human donor with alopecia areata. Both conserved end residues are part of each CDR3. Each record gives: V gene, clone size, J gene, D gene, CDR3 DNA, CDR3 protein. D genes are given only for firm matches. The size of a clone is reported for some rows only, either as once, few or many, or as a class for expanded clones.

v_call: TRBV7-9
clone_size: -
j_call: TRBJ2-7
d_call: TRBD2
cdr3_nt: TGTGCCAGCAGCTTCTCACTAGCGGGAGACGAGCAGTACTTC
cdr3_aa: CASSFSLAGDEQYF

v_call: TRBV7-8
clone_size: medium-sized
j_call: TRBJ2-7
d_call: -
cdr3_nt: TGTGCCAGCAGCTTAGATTGGCACGAGCAGTACTTC
cdr3_aa: CASSLDWHEQYF

v_call: TRBV7-2
clone_size: -
j_call: TRBJ2-7
d_call: -
cdr3_nt: TGTGCCAGCAGCCCCCGCGGCTACGAGCAGTACTTC
cdr3_aa: CASSPRGYEQYF

v_call: TRBV10-3
clone_size: -
j_call: TRBJ2-7
d_call: -
cdr3_nt: TGTGCCTCATCGGAGGGTACCCTCGAGCAGTACTTC
cdr3_aa: CASSEGTLEQYF

v_call: TRBV2
clone_size: few
j_call: TRBJ2-3
d_call: -
cdr3_nt: TGTGCCAGCAGTGAAACTGATACGCAGTATTTT
cdr3_aa: CASSETDTQYF

v_call: TRBV5-8
clone_size: -
j_call: TRBJ2-7
d_call: -
cdr3_nt: TGTGCCAGCAGCACCGGGACGGTTAGCTCCTACGAGCAGTACTTC
cdr3_aa: CASSTGTVSSYEQYF

v_call: TRBV30
clone_size: -
j_call: TRBJ1-4
d_call: -
cdr3_nt: TGTGCCGGAAGGCAGGGCGCTTTGGGGTTTTTT
cdr3_aa: CAGRQGALGFF

v_call: TRBV29-1
clone_size: -
j_call: TRBJ1-3
d_call: -
cdr3_nt: TGCAGCGTGGACAAACAGGGTGGAAACACCATATATTTT
cdr3_aa: CSVDKQGGNTIYF

v_call: TRBV27
clone_size: -
j_call: TRBJ2-7
d_call: TRBD1
cdr3_nt: TGTGCCAGCAGCACATCGAGGACAGGGAATTACGAGCAGTACTTC
cdr3_aa: CASSTSRTGNYEQYF

v_call: TRBV7-2
clone_size: -
j_call: TRBJ2-5
d_call: -
cdr3_nt: TGTGCCAGCAGCTTAGTATGGGGAAAAGAGACCCAGTACTTC
cdr3_aa: CASSLVWGKETQYF

v_call: TRBV4-2
clone_size: -
j_call: TRBJ2-7
d_call: -
cdr3_nt: TGTGCCAGCAGCCAGCAGGAAGGGGCCCTCGAGCAGTACTTC
cdr3_aa: CASSQQEGALEQYF

v_call: TRBV7-2
clone_size: -
j_call: TRBJ2-1
d_call: -
cdr3_nt: TGTGCCAGCAGCTTAGCGCTAATGCAGTTCTTC
cdr3_aa: CASSLALMQFF

v_call: TRBV5-6
clone_size: medium-sized
j_call: TRBJ1-1
d_call: TRBD1
cdr3_nt: TGTGCCAGCAGCTTGCAGGGGGCGCACACTGAAGCTTTCTTT
cdr3_aa: CASSLQGAHTEAFF

v_call: TRBV30
clone_size: -
j_call: TRBJ2-1
d_call: TRBD2
cdr3_nt: TGTGCCTGGATGACATCACTAGCGGGAGCCCGTTACAATGAGCAGTTCTTC
cdr3_aa: CAWMTSLAGARYNEQFF

v_call: TRBV4-1
clone_size: few
j_call: TRBJ1-1
d_call: -
cdr3_nt: TGCGCCAGCAGCCAAGACAGGGGACTCGGTGGAGCTTTCTTT
cdr3_aa: CASSQDRGLGGAFF

v_call: TRBV7-2
clone_size: few
j_call: TRBJ1-3
d_call: -
cdr3_nt: TGTGCCAGCAGCCGAACGGGGGCTGGAAACACCATATATTTT
cdr3_aa: CASSRTGAGNTIYF

v_call: TRBV7-9
clone_size: -
j_call: TRBJ2-1
d_call: -
cdr3_nt: TGTGCCAGCAGCTCCTCAAAAAGGATCGACAATGAGCAGTTCTTC
cdr3_aa: CASSSSKRIDNEQFF

v_call: TRBV28
clone_size: once
j_call: TRBJ2-1
d_call: TRBD1
cdr3_nt: TGTGCCACCAAAGGGCCCCTGGGACAGGGGGGCAATGAGCAGTTCTTC
cdr3_aa: CATKGPLGQGGNEQFF

v_call: TRBV14
clone_size: few
j_call: TRBJ1-5
d_call: TRBD1
cdr3_nt: TGTGCCAGCAGCCGCACCGGGACAGGGTTTCAGCCCCAGCATTTT
cdr3_aa: CASSRTGTGFQPQHF

v_call: TRBV25-1
clone_size: -
j_call: TRBJ2-2
d_call: -
cdr3_nt: TGTGCCAGCAGAGCCACGGGACGAAACACCGGGGAGCTGTTTTTT
cdr3_aa: CASRATGRNTGELFF

v_call: TRBV5-1
clone_size: -
j_call: TRBJ2-1
d_call: TRBD2
cdr3_nt: TGCGCCAGCAGCTCACGACTAGCGGGGGGAGGCAATGAGCAGTTCTTC
cdr3_aa: CASSSRLAGGGNEQFF

v_call: TRBV30
clone_size: -
j_call: TRBJ2-1
d_call: -
cdr3_nt: TGTGCCTCTGAGGGCGGGGCCGATGAGCAGTTCTTC
cdr3_aa: CASEGGADEQFF

v_call: TRBV5-1
clone_size: -
j_call: TRBJ2-7
d_call: -
cdr3_nt: TGCGCCAGCAGCTTGGTAGAGGGAGGACGGGAGCAGTACTTC
cdr3_aa: CASSLVEGGREQYF

v_call: TRBV5-4
clone_size: -
j_call: TRBJ2-1
d_call: TRBD2
cdr3_nt: TGTGCCAGCAGCTTGGAGGCCGGTCTAGCGGGCGCGGGTGAGCAGTTCTTC
cdr3_aa: CASSLEAGLAGAGEQFF

v_call: TRBV4-1
clone_size: -
j_call: TRBJ2-7
d_call: TRBD1
cdr3_nt: TGCGCCAGCAGCCAAGTCGCAGGGACAGCCAACTACGAGCAGTACTTC
cdr3_aa: CASSQVAGTANYEQYF

v_call: TRBV4-3
clone_size: few
j_call: TRBJ2-5
d_call: -
cdr3_nt: TGCGCCAACCACCGTGGGGTACAACTAGGAGAGACCCAGTACTTC
cdr3_aa: CANHRGVQLGETQYF

v_call: TRBV6-5
clone_size: -
j_call: TRBJ2-7
d_call: -
cdr3_nt: TGTGCCAGCAGTTATGCGGGGTACGAGCAGTACTTC
cdr3_aa: CASSYAGYEQYF

v_call: TRBV4-1
clone_size: -
j_call: TRBJ1-5
d_call: -
cdr3_nt: TGCGCCAGCAGCCAAGATGGATTCGGCGCCAATCAGCCCCAGCATTTT
cdr3_aa: CASSQDGFGANQPQHF

v_call: TRBV7-9
clone_size: -
j_call: TRBJ2-7
d_call: -
cdr3_nt: TGTGCCAGCAGCTTAGCATACTACGAGCAGTACTTC
cdr3_aa: CASSLAYYEQYF

v_call: TRBV27
clone_size: -
j_call: TRBJ2-3
d_call: TRBD2
cdr3_nt: TGTGCCAGCAGTATTGCGGGGGGGCGCACAGATACGCAGTATTTT
cdr3_aa: CASSIAGGRTDTQYF

v_call: TRBV2
clone_size: -
j_call: TRBJ2-5
d_call: -
cdr3_nt: TGTGCCAGCAGTCAATATGGGATTGGGCAGTACTTC
cdr3_aa: CASSQYGIGQYF

v_call: TRBV10-3
clone_size: -
j_call: TRBJ1-1
d_call: -
cdr3_nt: TGTGCCATCAAAAAAGGGGGGACCACTGAAGCTTTCTTT
cdr3_aa: CAIKKGGTTEAFF

v_call: TRBV5-6
clone_size: once
j_call: TRBJ2-2
d_call: -
cdr3_nt: TGTGCCAGCAGCTCGGCCACAGGGCCCGGGGAGCTGTTTTTT
cdr3_aa: CASSSATGPGELFF

v_call: TRBV27
clone_size: once
j_call: TRBJ2-7
d_call: TRBD2
cdr3_nt: TGTGCCAGCAGTTCCGGGACTAGCGCCGGATGGCAGTACTTC
cdr3_aa: CASSSGTSAGWQYF

v_call: TRBV9
clone_size: -
j_call: TRBJ2-1
d_call: -
cdr3_nt: TGTGCCAGCAGCCAATATCACCGCAATGAGCAGTTCTTC
cdr3_aa: CASSQYHRNEQFF

v_call: TRBV19
clone_size: few
j_call: TRBJ2-1
d_call: -
cdr3_nt: TGTGCCAGTAGTATAATCTTGAACAATGAGCAGTTCTTC
cdr3_aa: CASSIILNNEQFF

v_call: TRBV30
clone_size: -
j_call: TRBJ2-1
d_call: -
cdr3_nt: TGTGCCTGGAGTTGGGGGTTCGCGGCCAATGAGCAGTTCTTC
cdr3_aa: CAWSWGFAANEQFF

v_call: TRBV7-6
clone_size: -
j_call: TRBJ2-2
d_call: TRBD1
cdr3_nt: TGTGCCAGCAGCTACGACAGGGGGACCGGGGAGCTGTTTTTT
cdr3_aa: CASSYDRGTGELFF

v_call: TRBV7-8
clone_size: -
j_call: TRBJ1-1
d_call: -
cdr3_nt: TGTGCCAGCAGCTTAGTGGCCGGAAACACTGAAGCTTTCTTT
cdr3_aa: CASSLVAGNTEAFF

v_call: TRBV29-1
clone_size: few
j_call: TRBJ2-3
d_call: -
cdr3_nt: TGCAGCGTTAATCGGCGGGTCGAACCACAGGGGGGGAAAATGGATACGCAGTATTTT
cdr3_aa: CSVNRRVEPQGGKMDTQYF

v_call: TRBV10-2
clone_size: once
j_call: TRBJ2-7
d_call: -
cdr3_nt: TGCGCCAGCAGTGTTGGGCAGGCTATCTACGAGCAGTACTTC
cdr3_aa: CASSVGQAIYEQYF

v_call: TRBV29-1
clone_size: -
j_call: TRBJ1-3
d_call: -
cdr3_nt: TGCAGCGTTGATGTGGGGGCTGGAAACACCATATATTTT
cdr3_aa: CSVDVGAGNTIYF

v_call: TRBV4-1
clone_size: few
j_call: TRBJ2-1
d_call: TRBD2
cdr3_nt: TGCGCCAGCAGCCGATCTCAGGGTGTAGCGGGGGCCTACAATGAGCAGTTCTTC
cdr3_aa: CASSRSQGVAGAYNEQFF

v_call: TRBV29-1
clone_size: few
j_call: TRBJ2-1
d_call: -
cdr3_nt: TGCAGCGTTGAAGGGGGGGTGAACTCCTACAATGAGCAGTTCTTC
cdr3_aa: CSVEGGVNSYNEQFF

v_call: TRBV7-9
clone_size: -
j_call: TRBJ2-7
d_call: -
cdr3_nt: TGTGCCAGCAGCCCCCACTACGAGCAGTACTTC
cdr3_aa: CASSPHYEQYF

v_call: TRBV13
clone_size: few
j_call: TRBJ1-4
d_call: -
cdr3_nt: TGTGCCAGCAGCCCCCCCCTCCAGGGGCGTGAAAAACTGTTTTTT
cdr3_aa: CASSPPLQGREKLFF

v_call: TRBV5-1
clone_size: -
j_call: TRBJ2-7
d_call: -
cdr3_nt: TGCGCCAGCCAAGTTCATCCGAACTACGAGCAGTACTTC
cdr3_aa: CASQVHPNYEQYF

v_call: TRBV4-1
clone_size: -
j_call: TRBJ2-1
d_call: -
cdr3_nt: TGCGCCAGCAGTCTTGATCCCGGCAGCTACAATGAGCAGTTCTTC
cdr3_aa: CASSLDPGSYNEQFF

v_call: TRBV7-2
clone_size: few
j_call: TRBJ2-7
d_call: TRBD1
cdr3_nt: TGTGCCAGCAGCTTACCTTCGGGACAGACGACCTACGAGCAGTACTTC
cdr3_aa: CASSLPSGQTTYEQYF